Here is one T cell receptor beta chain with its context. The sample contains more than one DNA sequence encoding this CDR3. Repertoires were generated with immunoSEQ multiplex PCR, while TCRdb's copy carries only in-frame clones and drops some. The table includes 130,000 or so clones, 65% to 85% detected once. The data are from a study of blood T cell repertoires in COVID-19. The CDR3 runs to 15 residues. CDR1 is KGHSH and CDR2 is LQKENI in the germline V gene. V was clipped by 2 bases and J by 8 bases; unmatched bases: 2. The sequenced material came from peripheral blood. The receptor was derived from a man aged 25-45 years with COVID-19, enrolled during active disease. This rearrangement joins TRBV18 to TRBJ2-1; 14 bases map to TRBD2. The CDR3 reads CASSPGGLAGDEQFF. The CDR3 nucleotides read TGTGCCAGCTCACCAGGGGGACTAGCGGGAGATGAGCAGTTCTTC.